The entry below gives a single T cell receptor (beta chain) sequence along with its context. Its antigen is currently unknown. This sample is drawn from a study of monozygotic twins with cystic fibrosis. Study-wide background: Approximately 2.7 micrograms of fragmented DNA underwent approximately 15 PCR cycles for library preparation.

Study outcomes and limitations: The repertoire was suggested to be naive-dominated, clonality median around 0.01. Co-twins had the most similar V usage for 13 of 16 pairs, J for 8. Nucleotide-identical clonotype sharing was significantly higher within monozygotic CF twin pairs than between unrelated CF individuals.

Method: immunoSEQ multiplex PCR; TCRdb's copy keeps in-frame clones and lacks some. The sample lists 30,000 to 45,000 clones; 84% were seen once. V shed 0 bases and J shed 3 bases, with 11 bases lying between them. Germline CDR1 and CDR2: MNHEY and SVGAGI. The length of the CDR3 is 15 residues. This chain connects TRBV6-5 to TRBJ1-2; TRBD1 might be the D (5 bases). The material sequenced was blood. This TCR was recovered from a girl aged 2 to 9 with cystic fibrosis. The CDR3 DNA reads as TGTGCCAGCAGTTACTCAGCAGGGTTGTACTATGGCTACACCTTC. Protein sequence: CASSYSAGLYYGYTF.